Listed below are T cell receptor beta chains from one sample, sequenced in a study of blood T cell repertoires in COVID-19. Sequenced by immunoSEQ multiplex PCR; TCRdb stores in-frame clones only, minus some. The profile shows some 270,000 clones, approximately 85% of them singletons. The specimen sequenced was PBMCs or T cells enriched from blood (not recorded which). The receptors shown here come from a woman between 50 and 59 years old with acute COVID-19. Both conserved end residues are trimmed from each CDR3. Not every row has a clone size; where given, it reads once, few, many or a size class.

V,size,J,CDR3
TRBV19,NA,TRBJ2-3,ASSIGTSPDTQY
TRBV28,NA,TRBJ1-5,ASSSAGQTNQPQH
TRBV7-9,NA,TRBJ1-2,ASSFLGQESGYT
TRBV7-9,NA,TRBJ1-5,ASSLRDTNQPQH
TRBV9,NA,TRBJ2-3,ASSVSGTGSTDTQY
TRBV7-9,NA,TRBJ2-5,ASSFLRGANQETQY
TRBV5-1,NA,TRBJ1-6,ASSLEGVSPLH
TRBV13,NA,TRBJ1-3,ASSPSGISGNTIY
TRBV9,NA,TRBJ1-1,ASSVDPDGGVNTEAF
TRBV5-6,NA,TRBJ2-3,ASRSGVTDTQY
TRBV5-1,few,TRBJ2-3,ASSWASGAFTSTDTQY
TRBV30,NA,TRBJ1-5,AWSPQGTYNQPQH
TRBV5-1,NA,TRBJ2-1,ASSLASGGFSYNEQF
TRBV5-5,NA,TRBJ2-1,ASSVGTSGRLWDEQF
TRBV2,once,TRBJ1-5,ASSVGGVGNQPQH
TRBV19,NA,TRBJ1-2,ASRLRQGADYGYT
TRBV2,NA,TRBJ1-2,ASSDFGQPNYGYT
TRBV7-8,NA,TRBJ1-5,ASSGRAGGFQPQH
TRBV7-2,once,TRBJ2-7,ASSLVPVVYEQY
TRBV7-8,NA,TRBJ1-6,ASSLGPGGENSPLH
TRBV4-2,NA,TRBJ1-4,ASSPGSEKLF
TRBV28,NA,TRBJ1-5,ASSPHNQPQH
TRBV5-6,NA,TRBJ2-1,ASSSEGDPYNEQF
TRBV12-3/TRBV12-4,once,TRBJ1-6,ASSFRVGSPLH
TRBV12-3/TRBV12-4,NA,TRBJ1-1,ASSYTGSEAF
TRBV5-1,NA,TRBJ2-1,ASSLGTPPLHEQF
TRBV5-1,NA,TRBJ1-5,ASSEGANQPQH
TRBV30,NA,TRBJ1-2,AWSGGTAQRGYT
TRBV6-5,NA,TRBJ1-1,ASSPRGITEAF
TRBV7-8,NA,TRBJ2-1,ASSPGTSNNEQF
TRBV25-1,NA,TRBJ1-3,ASSAPQGTGNTIY
TRBV7-5,few,TRBJ2-7,ARSPRNRDPTYEQY
TRBV9,NA,TRBJ1-5,ASSDQGSNQPQH
TRBV5-6,once,TRBJ1-2,ASSFGWGAYGYT
TRBV6-6,NA,TRBJ1-3,ASSWPGASGNTIY
TRBV30,NA,TRBJ2-7,ACGPGTSVWEQY
TRBV10-3,NA,TRBJ1-2,AISSLMTGDYGYT
TRBV30,NA,TRBJ2-2,AWSRASRSTGELF
TRBV4-1,NA,TRBJ1-5,ASSEISGQYSNQPQH
TRBV5-1,few,TRBJ2-2,ASSPRAGDTGELF
TRBV11-2,NA,TRBJ1-3,ASRQGGAGNTIY
TRBV7-2,few,TRBJ1-1,ASSLDAGSTEAF
TRBV5-1,NA,TRBJ2-3,ASSSTTSVSLATQY
TRBV7-9,NA,TRBJ1-2,ASSAQTGNGYT
TRBV3-1/TRBV3-2,NA,TRBJ1-2,ASSQERGFDGYT
TRBV27,NA,TRBJ1-2,ASSPLLGGIIHIYGYT
TRBV13,few,TRBJ1-6,ASSLAMGANSPLH
TRBV6-1,NA,TRBJ2-3,ASSDASFPRGGITDTQY
TRBV18,NA,TRBJ1-2,ASSPLGPAIPNYGYT
TRBV27,NA,TRBJ1-1,ASSLSIRGGTEAF
TRBV5-4,few,TRBJ1-1,ASSLVAETEAF
TRBV6-1,NA,TRBJ2-2,ASSEGILRDTGELF
TRBV4-3,few,TRBJ2-1,ASSHDRGSEQF
TRBV5-4,NA,TRBJ2-7,ASSRTGTSPLEQY